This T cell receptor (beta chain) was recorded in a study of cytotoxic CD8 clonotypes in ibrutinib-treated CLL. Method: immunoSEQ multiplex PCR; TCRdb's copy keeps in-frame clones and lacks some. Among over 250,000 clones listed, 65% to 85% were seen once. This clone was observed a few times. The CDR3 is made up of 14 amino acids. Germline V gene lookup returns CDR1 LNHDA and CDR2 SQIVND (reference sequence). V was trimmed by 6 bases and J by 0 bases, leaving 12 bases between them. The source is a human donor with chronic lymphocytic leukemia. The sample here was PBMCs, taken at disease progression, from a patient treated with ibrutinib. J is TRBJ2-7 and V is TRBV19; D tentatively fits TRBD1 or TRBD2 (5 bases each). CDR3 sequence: CASRFRDGSYEQYF. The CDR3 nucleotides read TGTGCCAGTAGGTTCCGGGACGGCTCCTACGAGCAGTACTTC.